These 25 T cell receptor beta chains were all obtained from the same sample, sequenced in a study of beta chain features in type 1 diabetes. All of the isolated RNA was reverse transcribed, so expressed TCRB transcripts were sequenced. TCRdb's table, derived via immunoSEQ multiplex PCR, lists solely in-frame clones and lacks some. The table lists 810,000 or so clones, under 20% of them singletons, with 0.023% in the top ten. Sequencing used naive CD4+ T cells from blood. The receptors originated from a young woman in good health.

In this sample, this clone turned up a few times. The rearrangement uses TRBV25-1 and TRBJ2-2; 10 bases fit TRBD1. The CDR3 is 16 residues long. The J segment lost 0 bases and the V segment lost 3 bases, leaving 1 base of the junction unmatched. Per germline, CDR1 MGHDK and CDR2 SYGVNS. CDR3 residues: CASSEGQGSNTGELFF. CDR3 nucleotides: TGTGCCAGCAGTGAGGGACAGGGGTCGAACACCGGGGAGCTGTTTTTT.

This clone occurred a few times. CDR3 nucleotides: TGTGCCAGCAGTACACCTAACTATGGCTACACCTTC. Its translation: CASSTPNYGYTF. The gene calls are TRBV28 and TRBJ1-2; D uncertain. From germline, CDR1 is MDHEN and CDR2 SYDVKM. Trimming removed 5 bases from V and 0 bases from J, with 4 bases in between. The CDR3 is 12 amino acids.

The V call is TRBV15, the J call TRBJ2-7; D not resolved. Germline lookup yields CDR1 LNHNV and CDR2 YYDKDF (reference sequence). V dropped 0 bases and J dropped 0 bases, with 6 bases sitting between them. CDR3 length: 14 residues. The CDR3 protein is CATSREPISYEQYF. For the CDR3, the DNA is TGTGCCACCAGCAGAGAGCCAATCTCCTACGAGCAGTACTTC.

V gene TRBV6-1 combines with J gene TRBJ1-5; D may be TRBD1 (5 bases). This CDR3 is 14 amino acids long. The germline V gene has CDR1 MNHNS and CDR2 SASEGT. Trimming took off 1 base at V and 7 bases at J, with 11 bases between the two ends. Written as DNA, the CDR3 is TGTGCCAGCAGTGAAGGTAGGGGACGACAGCCCCAGCATTTT. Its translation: CASSEGRGRQPQHF.

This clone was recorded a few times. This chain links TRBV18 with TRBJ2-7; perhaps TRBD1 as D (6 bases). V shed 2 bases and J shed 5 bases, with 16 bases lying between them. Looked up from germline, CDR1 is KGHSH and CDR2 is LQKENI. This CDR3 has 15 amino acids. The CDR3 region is CASSPNLGQLNEQYF. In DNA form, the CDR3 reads TGTGCCAGCTCACCAAATCTAGGACAGCTCAACGAGCAGTACTTC.

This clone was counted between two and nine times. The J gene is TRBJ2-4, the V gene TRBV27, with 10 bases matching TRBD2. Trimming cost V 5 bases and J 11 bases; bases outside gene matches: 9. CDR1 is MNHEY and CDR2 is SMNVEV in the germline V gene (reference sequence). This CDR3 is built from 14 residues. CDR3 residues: CASSQRLAGPVQYF. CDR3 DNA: TGTGCCAGCAGTCAGCGACTAGCGGGCCCTGTTCAGTACTTC.

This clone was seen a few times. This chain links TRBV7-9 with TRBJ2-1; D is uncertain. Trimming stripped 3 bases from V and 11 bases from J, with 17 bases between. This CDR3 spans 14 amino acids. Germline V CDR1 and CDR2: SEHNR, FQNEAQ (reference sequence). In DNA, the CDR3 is TGTGCCAGCAGCTTTCTGCCCCAAGGGTTTCAGCAGTTCTTC. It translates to CASSFLPQGFQQFF.

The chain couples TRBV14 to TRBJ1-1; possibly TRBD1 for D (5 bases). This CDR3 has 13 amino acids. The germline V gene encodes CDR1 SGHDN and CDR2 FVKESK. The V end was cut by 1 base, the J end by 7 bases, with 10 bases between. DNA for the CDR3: TGTGCCAGCAGCCAAGCCCGGGGGGTTGAAGCTTTCTTT. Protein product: CASSQARGVEAFF.

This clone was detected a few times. DNA for the CDR3: TGTGCCAGCTGTCCCTGTCGGGACAGGGTGGATGAGCAGTTCTTC. Its translation is CASCPCRDRVDEQFF. The rearrangement links TRBV21-1 to TRBJ2-1; TRBD1 is taken as the D call from the table, unchecked against the DNA. TRBV21-1 is noted as a pseudogene. The CDR3 totals 15 residues.

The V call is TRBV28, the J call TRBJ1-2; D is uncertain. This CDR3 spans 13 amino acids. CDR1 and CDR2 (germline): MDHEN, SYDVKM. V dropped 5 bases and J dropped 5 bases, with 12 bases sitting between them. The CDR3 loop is CASSRPGHYGYTF. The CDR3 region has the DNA TGTGCCAGCAGTCGCCCCGGGCATTATGGCTACACCTTC.

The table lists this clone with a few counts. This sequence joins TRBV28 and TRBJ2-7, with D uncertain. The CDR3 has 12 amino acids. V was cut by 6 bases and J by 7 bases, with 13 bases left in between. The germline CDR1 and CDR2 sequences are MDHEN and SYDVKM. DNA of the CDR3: TGTGCCAGCAGCCTTCCCCCGTTGGAGCAGTACTTC. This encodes CASSLPPLEQYF.

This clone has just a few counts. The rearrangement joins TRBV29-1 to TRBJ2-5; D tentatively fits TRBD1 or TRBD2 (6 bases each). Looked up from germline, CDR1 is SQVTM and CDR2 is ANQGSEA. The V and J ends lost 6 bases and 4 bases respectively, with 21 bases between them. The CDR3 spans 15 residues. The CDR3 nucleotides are TGCAGCGTACGAGGGGGGACCGGGTCTTCAGAGACCCAGTACTTC. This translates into CSVRGGTGSSETQYF.

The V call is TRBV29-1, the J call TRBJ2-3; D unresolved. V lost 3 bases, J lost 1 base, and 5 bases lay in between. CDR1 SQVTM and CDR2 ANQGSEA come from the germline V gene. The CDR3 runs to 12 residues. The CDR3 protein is CSVDLGTDTQYF. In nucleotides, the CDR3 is TGCAGCGTTGATTTGGGCACAGATACGCAGTATTTT.

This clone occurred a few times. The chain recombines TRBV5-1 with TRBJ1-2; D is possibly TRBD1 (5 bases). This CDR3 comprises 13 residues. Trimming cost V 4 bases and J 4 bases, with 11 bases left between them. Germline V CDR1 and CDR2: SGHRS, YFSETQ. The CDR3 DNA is TGCGCCAGCAGCCCAGACAGAGGCTATGGCTACACCTTC. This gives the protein CASSPDRGYGYTF.

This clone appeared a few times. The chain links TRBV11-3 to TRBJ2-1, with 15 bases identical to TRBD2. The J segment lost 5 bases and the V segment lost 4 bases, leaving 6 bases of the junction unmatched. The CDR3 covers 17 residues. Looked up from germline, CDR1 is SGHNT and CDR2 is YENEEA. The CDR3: CASSSGLAGGKNNEQFF. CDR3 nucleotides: TGTGCCAGCAGCTCCGGACTAGCGGGAGGGAAAAACAATGAGCAGTTCTTC.

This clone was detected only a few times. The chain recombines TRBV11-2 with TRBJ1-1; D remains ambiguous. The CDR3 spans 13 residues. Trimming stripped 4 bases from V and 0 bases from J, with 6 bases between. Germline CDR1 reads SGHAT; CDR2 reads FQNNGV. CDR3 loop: CASSSGMNTEAFF. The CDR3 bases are TGTGCCAGCAGCTCCGGGATGAACACTGAAGCTTTCTTT.

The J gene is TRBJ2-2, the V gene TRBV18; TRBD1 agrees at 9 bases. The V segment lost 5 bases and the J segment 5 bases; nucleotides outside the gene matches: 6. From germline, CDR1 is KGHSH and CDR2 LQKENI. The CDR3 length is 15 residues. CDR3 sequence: CASSTDRGMTGELFF. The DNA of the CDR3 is TGTGCCAGCTCAACCGACAGGGGGATGACCGGGGAGCTGTTTTTT.

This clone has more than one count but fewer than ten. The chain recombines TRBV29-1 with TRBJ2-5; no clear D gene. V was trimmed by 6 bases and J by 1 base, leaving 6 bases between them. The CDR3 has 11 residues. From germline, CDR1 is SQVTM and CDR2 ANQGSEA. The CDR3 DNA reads TGCAGCGTACCGCTCCAAGAGACCCAGTACTTC. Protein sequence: CSVPLQETQYF.

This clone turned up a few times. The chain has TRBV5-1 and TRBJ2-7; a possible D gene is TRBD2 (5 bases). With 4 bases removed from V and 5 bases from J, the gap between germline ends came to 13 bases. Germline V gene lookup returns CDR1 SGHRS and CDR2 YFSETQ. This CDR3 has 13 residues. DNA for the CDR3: TGCGCCAGCAGCCCTTCGTGGGGAGACGAGCAGTACTTC. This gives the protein CASSPSWGDEQYF.

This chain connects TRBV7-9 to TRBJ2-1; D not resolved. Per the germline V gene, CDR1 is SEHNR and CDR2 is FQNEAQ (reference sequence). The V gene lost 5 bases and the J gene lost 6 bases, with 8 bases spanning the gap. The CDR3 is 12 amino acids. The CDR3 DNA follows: TGTGCCAGCAGCCAACCAAGCAATGAGCAGTTCTTC. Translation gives CASSQPSNEQFF.

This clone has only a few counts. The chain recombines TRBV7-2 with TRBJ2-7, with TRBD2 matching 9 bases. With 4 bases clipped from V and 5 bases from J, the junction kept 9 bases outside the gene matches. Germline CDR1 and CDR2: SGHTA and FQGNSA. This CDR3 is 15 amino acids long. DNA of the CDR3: TGTGCCAGCAGCTCGGATAGCGGGAGTGGGAACGAGCAGTACTTC. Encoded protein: CASSSDSGSGNEQYF. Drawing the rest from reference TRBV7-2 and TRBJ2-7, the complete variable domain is GAGVSQSPSNKVTEKGKDVELRCDPISGHTALYWYRQSLGQGLEFLIYFQGNSAPDKSGLPSDRFSAERTGGSVSTLTIQRTQQEDSAVYLCASSSDSGSGNEQYFGPGTRLTVT.

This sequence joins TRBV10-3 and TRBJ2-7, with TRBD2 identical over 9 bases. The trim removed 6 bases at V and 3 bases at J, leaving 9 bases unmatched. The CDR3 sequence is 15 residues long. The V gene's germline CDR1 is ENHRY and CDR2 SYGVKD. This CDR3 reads CAISQVAGANYEQYF. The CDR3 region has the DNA TGTGCCATCAGCCAGGTAGCGGGAGCGAACTACGAGCAGTACTTC.

Here the CDR3 DNA reads TGTGCCAGCTCACCACCCGGGACTAGCGGGAGGGTATCTGTTGAGCAGTTCTTC. Protein: CASSPPGTSGRVSVEQFF. The chain recombines TRBV18 with TRBJ2-1, with 16 bases fitting TRBD2. The CDR3 contains 18 residues. J was trimmed by 9 bases and V by 0 bases; bases with no gene match: 8. Germline-derived CDR1 and CDR2 are KGHSH and LQKENI. The full variable domain, rest sourced from reference TRBV18 and TRBJ2-1, is NAGVMQNPRHLVRRRGQEARLRCSPMKGHSHVYWYRQLPEEGLKFMVYLQKENIIDESGMPKERFSAEFPKEGPSILRIQQVVRGDSAAYFCASSPPGTSGRVSVEQFFGPGTRLTVL.

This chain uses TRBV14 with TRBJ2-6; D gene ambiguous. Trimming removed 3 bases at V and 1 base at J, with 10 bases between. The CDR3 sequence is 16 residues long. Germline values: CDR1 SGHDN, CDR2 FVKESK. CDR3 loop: CASSHARTSGANVLTF. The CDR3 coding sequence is TGTGCCAGCAGCCATGCCAGAACATCTGGGGCCAACGTCCTGACTTTC.

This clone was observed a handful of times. As DNA, the CDR3 is TGTGCCAGCAGTCTTAGTACCTACGAGCAGTACTTC. It is translated as CASSLSTYEQYF. This chain joins TRBV6-1 and TRBJ2-7, with unresolved D. Trimming stripped 5 bases from V and 2 bases from J, with 7 bases between. The CDR3 length is 12 residues. The V gene's germline CDR1 is MNHNS and CDR2 SASEGT.